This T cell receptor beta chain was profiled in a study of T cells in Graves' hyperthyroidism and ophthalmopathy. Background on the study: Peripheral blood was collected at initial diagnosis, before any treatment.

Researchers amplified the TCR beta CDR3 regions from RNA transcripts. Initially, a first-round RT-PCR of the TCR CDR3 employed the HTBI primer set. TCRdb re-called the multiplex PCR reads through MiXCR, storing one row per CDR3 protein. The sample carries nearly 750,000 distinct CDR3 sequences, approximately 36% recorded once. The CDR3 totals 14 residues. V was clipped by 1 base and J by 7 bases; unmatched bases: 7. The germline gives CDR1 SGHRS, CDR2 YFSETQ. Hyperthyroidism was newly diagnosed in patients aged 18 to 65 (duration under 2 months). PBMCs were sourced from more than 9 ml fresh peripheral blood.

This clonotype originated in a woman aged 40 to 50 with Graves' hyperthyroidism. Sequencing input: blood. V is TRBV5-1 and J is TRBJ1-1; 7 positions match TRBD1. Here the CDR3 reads CASSLTGEGFEAFF. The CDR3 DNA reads TGCGCCAGCAGCTTGACAGGGGAAGGGTTTGAAGCTTTCTTT.